A few counts support the clone carrying this T cell receptor (beta chain). Together with a sample-barcoded 5' primer, a J-beta primer mix was included in a second PCR lasting 7 to 11 cycles. MiXCR, run by TCRdb on the 5' RACE reads, gives a single entry per CDR3 protein. The sample includes roughly 1.6 million distinct CDR3 sequences, around 35% of them seen just once. This sample is part of a study of blood T cells in healthy people across ages. Healthy Caucasian individuals from Russia aged about 6 to 95 served as donors. It was approximately 10 milliliters of peripheral blood that were drawn from each donor. No fewer than 7 million PBMCs went into each sample. V was clipped by 2 bases and J by 8 bases; unmatched bases: 9. This CDR3 region has 15 residues.

What was sequenced was blood. The sequence was collected from a woman under 40 in good health. The rearrangement uses TRBV12-3 or TRBV12-4 and TRBJ2-1; TRBD2 matches 7 bases. The CDR3 here is CASSLMTGGFDEQFF. CDR3 coding DNA: TGTGCCAGCAGTTTAATGACGGGAGGTTTCGATGAGCAGTTCTTC.